A single sample is the source of the 21 T cell receptor beta chains below, sequenced in a study of shared clonotypes between healthy human individuals. The method was immunoSEQ multiplex PCR; TCRdb's version includes in-frame clones alone and lacks a portion of them. The table records 550,000 to 750,000 clones, around 95% of them present only once. Cells designated naive CD8 were CD45RO-negative and were positively selected for CCR7, with terminally differentiated effector memory CD45RA+ cells excluded. Material for sequencing was naive CD8+ T cells sorted from blood. The origin of the receptors is a woman aged 25 to 45 in good health.

This clone was counted once. The chain links TRBV19 to TRBJ1-5; 7 bases fit TRBD1. This CDR3 is 17 amino acids long. Losses at the gene ends were 4 bases for V and 5 bases for J; bases not matched to a gene: 14. Germline V gives CDR1 LNHDA, CDR2 SQIVND (reference sequence). The CDR3: CASSTPGTEVSDQPQHF. The CDR3 DNA sequence: TGTGCCAGTAGTACCCCCGGGACAGAGGTGTCCGATCAGCCCCAGCATTTT.

The genes are TRBV29-1 and TRBJ2-5; TRBD1 agrees at 9 bases. The CDR3 length is 15 residues. Germline values: CDR1 SQVTM, CDR2 ANQGSEA. J was trimmed by 5 bases and V by 5 bases; bases with no gene match: 12. The CDR3 reads CSVIPRDREVETQYF. For the CDR3, the DNA is TGCAGCGTTATACCCCGGGACAGGGAGGTCGAGACCCAGTACTTC.

On this clone itself: This same CDR3 is encoded by further DNA sequences in the sample. The chain couples TRBV5-1 to TRBJ2-7, with 9 bases fitting TRBD1. The CDR3 covers 14 residues. Germline V gene lookup returns CDR1 SGHRS and CDR2 YFSETQ. Germline trimming cut 0 bases from V and 4 bases from J; bases unmatched to any gene: 2. CDR3 amino acids: CASSLEGQGYEQYF. The CDR3 nucleotides read TGCGCCAGCAGCTTGGAGGGACAGGGATACGAGCAGTACTTC.

The chain is built from TRBV9 and TRBJ2-1; no clear D. The CDR3 has 14 amino acids. CDR1 and CDR2 (germline): SGDLS, YYNGEE. V dropped 0 bases and J dropped 5 bases, with 9 bases sitting between them. CDR3 sequence: CASSVEVTDNEQFF. CDR3 DNA sequence: TGTGCCAGCAGCGTAGAAGTTACAGACAATGAGCAGTTCTTC.

The V and J genes are TRBV5-6 and TRBJ2-7; D remains unclear. V was cut by 4 bases and J by 1 base, with 3 bases left in between. This CDR3 is built from 11 residues. Per the germline V gene, CDR1 is SGHDT and CDR2 is YYEEEE. DNA for the CDR3: TGTGCCAGCAGCGGGTCCTACGAGCAGTACTTC. It encodes CASSGSYEQYF.

This rearrangement joins TRBV2 to TRBJ2-7; 10 bases fit TRBD2. CDR1 is SNHLY, CDR2 FYNNEI, per germline. CDR3 length: 14 residues. J was trimmed by 5 bases and V by 7 bases; bases with no gene match: 8. In DNA form, the CDR3 reads TGTGCCAGCAAGGGAGGAACTAGCGGGAACGAGCAGTACTTC. Protein sequence: CASKGGTSGNEQYF.

The chain couples TRBV28 to TRBJ1-2, with 8 bases aligning to TRBD1. Trimming removed 5 bases from V and 5 bases from J; junction bases left unmatched: 7. This CDR3 is built from 14 residues. From germline, CDR1 is MDHEN and CDR2 SYDVKM. The CDR3 here is CASSTRDRPYGYTF. The CDR3 DNA is TGTGCCAGCAGTACAAGGGACAGGCCTTATGGCTACACCTTC.

V gene TRBV30 combines with J gene TRBJ2-3, with D possibly being TRBD2 (6 bases). The V end was cut by 0 bases, the J end by 0 bases, with 7 bases between. CDR1 and CDR2 (germline): GTSNPN, SVGIG (reference sequence). This CDR3 is built from 14 residues. The CDR3 protein is CAWSVSGSTDTQYF. The CDR3 DNA sequence: TGTGCCTGGAGTGTAAGCGGGAGCACAGATACGCAGTATTTT.

This clone occurred once. The V and J genes are TRBV19 and TRBJ2-1; D is unresolved. The germline CDR1 and CDR2 sequences are LNHDA and SQIVND (reference sequence). The CDR3 contains 13 residues. Trimming pared 3 bases from V and 3 bases from J, leaving 6 bases between. CDR3 sequence reads: CASSMDGYNEQFF. The CDR3, as DNA: TGTGCCAGTAGTATGGACGGCTACAATGAGCAGTTCTTC.

In regard to this clone: Additional DNA sequences in this sample encode the identical CDR3. The chain employs TRBV5-6 and TRBJ2-7; a weak D match, TRBD2 (5 bases). Germline CDR1 is SGHDT and CDR2 is YYEEEE. The V and J ends lost 2 bases and 3 bases respectively, with 6 bases between them. This CDR3 region has 12 residues. CDR3 in amino acids: CASSFGIYEQYF. Here the CDR3 DNA reads TGTGCCAGCAGCTTCGGGATCTACGAGCAGTACTTC. The variable domain in full, completed from reference TRBV5-6 and TRBJ2-7, reads DAGVTQSPTHLIKTRGQQVTLRCSPKSGHDTVSWYQQALGQGPQFIFQYYEEEERQRGNFPDRFSGHQFPNYSSELNVNALLLGDSALYLCASSFGIYEQYFGPGTRLTVT.

This clone was picked up one time. The V call is TRBV19, the J call TRBJ1-1, with no clear D. There are 15 residues in the CDR3. Trimming left V 7 bases short and J 0 bases short, with 15 bases between. Germline V gene sequence: CDR1 LNHDA, CDR2 SQIVND (reference sequence). CDR3 DNA: TGTGCCAGTAATTCGCCGAATTCCATGAACACTGAAGCTTTCTTT. Translation: CASNSPNSMNTEAFF.

The V call is TRBV7-2, the J call TRBJ2-7; D remains ambiguous. The germline V gene encodes CDR1 SGHTA and CDR2 FQGNSA. V lost 1 base and J 0 bases, leaving 7 bases between the germline ends. This CDR3 has 14 residues. The CDR3 loop is CASSLEEFSYEQYF. CDR3 coding DNA: TGTGCCAGCAGCTTAGAGGAGTTCTCCTACGAGCAGTACTTC.

The DNA of the CDR3 is TGTGCCACCCAAAAGGTTCCGAACTACGAGCAGTACTTC. This codes for CATQKVPNYEQYF. The V gene is TRBV28, the J gene TRBJ2-7; D gene unclear. This CDR3 comprises 13 residues. V was pared by 10 bases and J by 3 bases, with 16 bases between. Per germline, CDR1 MDHEN and CDR2 SYDVKM.

DNA for the CDR3: TGCGCCAGCAGCCTCTACCCAGGGAGGGATACGCAGTATTTT. Amino acid sequence: CASSLYPGRDTQYF. The rearrangement uses TRBV5-1 and TRBJ2-3; D possibly corresponds to TRBD2 (6 bases). Germline V gene sequence: CDR1 SGHRS, CDR2 YFSETQ. V lost 4 bases, J lost 6 bases, and 15 bases lay in between. The CDR3 runs 14 residues.

This rearrangement joins TRBV27 to TRBJ1-1, with D perhaps TRBD1 (5 bases). Trimming removed 6 bases at V and 1 base at J, with 12 bases between. The CDR3 totals 14 residues. Germline CDR1 reads MNHEY; CDR2 reads SMNVEV (reference sequence). The CDR3 coding sequence is TGTGCCAGCAGGACCTTTGGGGGGAACACTGAAGCTTTCTTT. This encodes CASRTFGGNTEAFF.

This clone was seen only once. V and J are TRBV2 and TRBJ2-7; D possibly corresponds to TRBD1 (6 bases). Germline CDR1 reads SNHLY; CDR2 reads FYNNEI. The CDR3 sequence is 12 residues long. With 8 bases removed from V and 1 base from J, the gap between germline ends came to 9 bases. DNA for the CDR3: TGTGCCAGCCGGGACATTTCCTACGAGCAGTACTTC. It translates to CASRDISYEQYF.

The chain joins TRBV2 to TRBJ2-7; 9 nucleotides agree with TRBD1. From germline, CDR1 is SNHLY and CDR2 FYNNEI. The CDR3 has 13 residues. J was trimmed by 2 bases and V by 8 bases; bases with no gene match: 4. CDR3 nucleotides: TGTGCCAGCCTGGACAGGGGCACCTACGAGCAGTACTTC. Its translation is CASLDRGTYEQYF. Variable domain in full (rest from reference TRBV2 and TRBJ2-7): EPEVTQTPSHQVTQMGQEVILRCVPISNHLYFYWYRQILGQKVEFLVSFYNNEISEKSEIFDDQFSVERPDGSNFTLKIRSTKLEDSAMYFCASLDRGTYEQYFGPGTRLTVT.

The CDR3 DNA reads TGTGCCAGCCGGGGGTTGGACACTGAAGCTTTCTTT. Its protein product is CASRGLDTEAFF. V and J are TRBV9 and TRBJ1-1; D perhaps matches TRBD1 (5 bases). Germline assignment: CDR1 SGDLS and CDR2 YYNGEE. This CDR3 spans 12 amino acids. V was pared by 7 bases and J by 3 bases, with 10 bases between.

This clone was found once. V usage is TRBV7-9 and J usage is TRBJ1-4; D is undetermined. Deletions cut 5 bases from V and 6 bases from J, with 13 bases between. The CDR3 spans 14 residues. CDR1 and CDR2 (germline): SEHNR, FQNEAQ (reference sequence). CDR3 region: CASSHPDIDEKLFF. CDR3 coding DNA: TGTGCCAGCAGCCACCCAGACATAGATGAAAAACTGTTTTTT. The full variable domain, in which reference TRBV7-9 and TRBJ1-4 provide the parts outside the CDR3, is DTGVSQNPRHKITKRGQNVTFRCDPISEHNRLYWYRQTLGQGPEFLTYFQNEAQLEKSRLLSDRFSAERPKGSFSTLEIQRTEQGDSAMYLCASSHPDIDEKLFFGSGTQLSVL.

This rearrangement joins TRBV27 to TRBJ1-1; D is unresolved. V shed 2 bases and J shed 6 bases, with 13 bases lying between them. Germline values: CDR1 MNHEY, CDR2 SMNVEV (reference sequence). This CDR3 has 14 residues. The CDR3 DNA is TGTGCCAGCAGTTTAAGTGGGCCCCGGGCTGAAGCTTTCTTT. Its protein product is CASSLSGPRAEAFF.

The chain links TRBV19 to TRBJ1-1, with 8 bases aligning to TRBD1. The CDR3 has 16 amino acids. Germline lookup yields CDR1 LNHDA and CDR2 SQIVND (reference sequence). The junction had 9 bases not matched to a gene; V was cut back by 6 bases and J by 0 bases. The CDR3 nucleotides read TGTGCCAGTAGCAAAGGGACAGGTTACATGAACACTGAAGCTTTCTTT. As protein: CASSKGTGYMNTEAFF.